The rows below give T cell receptor beta chains drawn from one sample of a study of blood T cell repertoires in COVID-19. Clones were read by immunoSEQ multiplex PCR, and TCRdb kept only the in-frame ones, dropping some. The sample yields some 160,000 clones, around 84% seen once. Sequencing was carried out using peripheral blood. The receptor set was obtained from a woman of 80 years or more with COVID-19, enrolled during active disease. The CDR3 runs from the conserved cysteine through the conserved F or W.

TRBJ2-3,TRBV19,CASSRGQWETDTQYF
TRBJ1-1,TRBV6-5,CASRIKGAMNTEAFF
TRBJ2-7,TRBV5-6,CASSPTWQGSYEQYF
TRBJ1-1,TRBV28,CASSLVQGGTEAFF
TRBJ2-1,TRBV19,CASSNLAGGSYNEQFF
TRBJ2-7,TRBV18,CASSRLAGAHHEQYF
TRBJ1-5,TRBV4-2,CASSQGTGEDQPQHF
TRBJ2-7,TRBV5-1,CASSLDRAAYEQYF
TRBJ1-5,TRBV28,CASSPGQGGQPQHF
TRBJ2-2,TRBV24-1,CATSESGPAGSSTGELFF
TRBJ2-3,TRBV7-3,CASSPQPTSSDTQYF